The next 21 T cell receptor beta chains were all read from a single sample in a study of blood T cells in healthy people across ages. Sample-barcoded 5' priming and a J-beta primer mix drove a second PCR of about 7 to 11 cycles. TCRdb analysed the 5' RACE reads with MiXCR anew, one entry per CDR3 protein. The sample gives over a million distinct CDR3 sequences, 20% to 25% of which show up once; approximately 0.71% is in the top ten. The sample also formed part of further work on T cells of mothers and their children.

Source material: blood. These receptors originate from a girl aged 2-10 years in good health.

This clonotype was counted a few times. The chain recombines TRBV5-5 with TRBJ2-4, with D possibly being TRBD1 (6 bases). Per germline, CDR1 SGHKS and CDR2 YYEKEE (reference sequence). The CDR3 is made up of 16 amino acids. Trimming cost V 5 bases and J 0 bases, with 15 bases left between them. For the CDR3, the DNA is TGTGCCAGCAGTCCTCGACAGGAATTAGCCAAAAACATTCAGTACTTC. Its translation is CASSPRQELAKNIQYF.

The J gene is TRBJ1-1, the V gene TRBV7-6, with 7 bases that match TRBD1. CDR3 size: 17 residues. With 3 bases clipped from V and 1 base from J, the junction kept 11 bases outside the gene matches. Germline V gives CDR1 SGHVS, CDR2 FNYEAQ. Written as DNA, the CDR3 is TGTGCCAGCAGCTTTCTACCCACAGGGGAGGGGAACACTGAAGCTTTCTTT. It encodes CASSFLPTGEGNTEAFF.

This clonotype was counted between two and nine times. The rearrangement uses TRBV6-5 and TRBJ2-7, with TRBD1 matching over 8 bases. Germline CDR1 is MNHEY and CDR2 is SVGAGI. V lost 0 bases and J lost 2; bases outside the gene matches: 6. The CDR3 is made up of 16 amino acids. CDR3 loop: CASSYSSGQGPYEQYF. Written as DNA, the CDR3 is TGTGCCAGCAGTTACTCGAGTGGACAGGGACCCTACGAGCAGTACTTC.

The rearrangement links TRBV6-6 to TRBJ1-1, with 7 bases fitting TRBD1. V lost 6 bases and J lost 4; bases outside the gene matches: 8. Per the germline V gene, CDR1 is MNHNY and CDR2 is SVGAGI (reference sequence). The CDR3 length is 14 residues. CDR3 sequence: CASRTQGGATEAFF. The CDR3 nucleotides are TGTGCCAGCAGGACTCAGGGGGGGGCCACTGAAGCTTTCTTT.

In its sample, this clonotype was seen a few times. This chain connects TRBV9 to TRBJ2-2; 7 bases fit TRBD1. This CDR3 is built from 17 residues. Germline CDR1 SGDLS, CDR2 YYNGEE. V gave up 2 bases and J gave up 6 bases; unmatched junction bases: 13. In DNA, the CDR3 is TGTGCCAGCAGCGTTCATAGGACAGGTACCAAATCCGGGGAGCTGTTTTTT. Protein product: CASSVHRTGTKSGELFF.

This clonotype was counted between two and nine times. The J gene is TRBJ2-1, the V gene TRBV10-3, with D possibly called TRBD1 or TRBD2 (5 bases each). This CDR3 has 15 amino acids. Trimming cost V 6 bases and J 7 bases, with 19 bases left between them. Germline V gene sequence: CDR1 ENHRY, CDR2 SYGVKD. This CDR3 reads CAISAARDALNEQFF. DNA for the CDR3: TGTGCCATCAGCGCCGCCCGGGACGCCTTGAATGAGCAGTTCTTC.

This chain connects TRBV29-1 to TRBJ2-5; D unresolved. Germline values: CDR1 SQVTM, CDR2 ANQGSEA. This CDR3 is 13 amino acids long. CDR3 DNA sequence: TGCGCTGGCCAAGGGTGGGGTCAAGAGACCCAGTACTTC. It encodes CAGQGWGQETQYF.

This chain connects TRBV5-1 to TRBJ2-6; no firm D call. This CDR3 spans 12 amino acids. Per germline, CDR1 SGHRS and CDR2 YFSETQ. Trimming removed 1 base at V and 6 bases at J, with 2 bases between. This CDR3 reads CASSLSANVLTF. In DNA, the CDR3 is TGCGCCAGCAGCTTGTCGGCCAACGTCCTGACTTTC.

J is TRBJ2-1 and V is TRBV11-2; TRBD2 matches 7 bases. Germline V gene data show CDR1 as SGHAT and CDR2 as FQNNGV. The CDR3 has 15 amino acids. V dropped 1 base and J dropped 5; count of bases not matched to a gene: 5. This CDR3 is CASSLATSANNEQFF. The CDR3 DNA reads TGTGCCAGCAGCTTAGCTACTAGCGCTAACAATGAGCAGTTCTTC.

The gene calls are TRBV28 and TRBJ2-1, with D maybe TRBD2 (5 bases). The CDR3 length is 13 residues. V was pared by 6 bases and J by 4 bases, with 10 bases between. Germline CDR1 reads MDHEN; CDR2 reads SYDVKM. CDR3 DNA: TGTGCCAGCAGGACTACACTATACAATGAGCAGTTCTTC. Encoded protein: CASRTTLYNEQFF.

In this sample, this clonotype turned up a few times. This chain links TRBV20-1 with TRBJ2-3; 11 bases are a match to TRBD2. This CDR3 comprises 14 residues. With V trimmed by 7 bases and J by 6 bases, 9 bases remained unmatched. Germline loops: CDR1 DFQATT, CDR2 SNEGSKA (reference sequence). CDR3 nucleotide sequence: TGCAGTGTAACCGGGACTAGCGGCGGGGATACGCAGTATTTT. Translated: CSVTGTSGGDTQYF.

The gene calls are TRBV10-3 and TRBJ2-7; the match to TRBD2 covers 8 bases. Germline V gene data show CDR1 as ENHRY and CDR2 as SYGVKD. The CDR3 sequence is 15 residues long. V was pared by 5 bases and J by 2 bases, with 8 bases of the junction left unmatched. CDR3 protein: CAISTSGYSAYEQYF. The CDR3 nucleotides are TGTGCCATCAGTACTAGCGGATATTCAGCCTACGAGCAGTACTTC.

V gene TRBV6-5 combines with J gene TRBJ2-5; D unclear. The J call is in doubt because the DNA end fits TRBJ2-1 better. CDR1 MNHEY and CDR2 SVGAGI come from the germline V gene. This CDR3 has 13 amino acids. CDR3 nucleotides: TGTGCCAGCAGTTCTAAAAAGGGCAATGAGCAGTTCTTC. It codes for CASSSKKGNEQFF.

This chain joins TRBV5-1 and TRBJ2-3; D is undetermined. CDR1 is SGHRS, CDR2 YFSETQ, per germline. The V end was cut by 0 bases, the J end by 4 bases, with 12 bases between. The CDR3 spans 15 residues. CDR3 protein: CASSLDRGPPDTQYF. CDR3 DNA: TGCGCCAGCAGCTTGGACAGAGGCCCACCAGATACGCAGTATTTT.

This clonotype was counted between two and nine times. The chain links TRBV5-5 to TRBJ2-7, with 7 bases that match TRBD1. Unmatched junction bases numbered 18, after V lost 4 bases and J lost 5 bases. CDR1 and CDR2 from the germline V gene are SGHKS and YYEKEE (reference sequence). This CDR3 spans 17 amino acids. Here the CDR3 reads CASSPVSPNDRADEQYF. CDR3 in DNA: TGTGCCAGCAGCCCCGTGTCCCCGAATGACAGGGCAGACGAGCAGTACTTC.

This clonotype was detected only a few times. This chain uses TRBV28 with TRBJ2-4; possible D gene TRBD1, 5 bases. Germline CDR1 and CDR2: MDHEN and SYDVKM. V lost 4 bases and J lost 0, with 10 bases in between. This CDR3 has 15 amino acids. Here the CDR3 reads CASSWAGLAKNIQYF. CDR3 DNA: TGTGCCAGCAGTTGGGCAGGGCTAGCCAAAAACATTCAGTACTTC. Drawing the rest from reference TRBV28 and TRBJ2-4, the complete variable domain is DVKVTQSSRYLVKRTGEKVFLECVQDMDHENMFWYRQDPGLGLRLIYFSYDVKMKEKGDIPEGYSVSREKKERFSLILESASTNQTSMYLCASSWAGLAKNIQYFGAGTRLSVL.

This clonotype occurred a few times. The chain joins TRBV12-3 or TRBV12-4 to TRBJ2-4, with D tentatively TRBD1 or TRBD2 (6 bases each). The CDR3 is 15 amino acids. V shed 3 bases and J shed 1 base, with 10 bases lying between them. The CDR3, as DNA: TGTGCCAGCAGTTTGGGAGGACAGGCCAAAAACATTCAGTACTTC. It translates to CASSLGGQAKNIQYF.

This clonotype was detected a few times. The chain joins TRBV29-1 to TRBJ2-3; no reliable D call. The CDR3 has 12 amino acids. CDR1 is SQVTM and CDR2 is ANQGSEA in the germline V gene. The V gene lost 3 bases and the J gene lost 0 bases, with 4 bases spanning the gap. CDR3 in amino acids: CSVEPSTDTQYF. DNA of the CDR3: TGCAGCGTTGAGCCAAGCACAGATACGCAGTATTTT.

The chain is built from TRBV6-6 and TRBJ1-1; D is undetermined. There are 11 residues in the CDR3. Trimming took 7 bases from V and 3 from J, leaving 6 bases between them. CDR1 and CDR2 from the germline V gene are MNHNY and SVGAGI (reference sequence). DNA for the CDR3: TGTGCCAGCACTATCGACACTGAAGCTTTCTTT. Translation gives CASTIDTEAFF.

The chain couples TRBV20-1 to TRBJ2-5; no clear D gene. Trimming took 0 bases from V and 11 from J, leaving 19 bases between them. Germline values: CDR1 DFQATT, CDR2 SNEGSKA (reference sequence). The CDR3 is made up of 14 amino acids. CDR3 sequence (DNA): TGCAGTGCTAGAGATCTAAGTTCAAGGTTTGAGCAGTACTTC. It translates to CSARDLSSRFEQYF.

A few counts support this clonotype. This chain connects TRBV18 to TRBJ1-1; TRBD1 is a possible D gene (5 bases). V was trimmed by 4 bases and J by 3 bases, leaving 15 bases between them. Germline CDR1 KGHSH, CDR2 LQKENI. This CDR3 region has 15 residues. DNA for the CDR3: TGTGCCAGCTCACTATCGGGGGTGGGGGACACTGAAGCTTTCTTT. Protein: CASSLSGVGDTEAFF.